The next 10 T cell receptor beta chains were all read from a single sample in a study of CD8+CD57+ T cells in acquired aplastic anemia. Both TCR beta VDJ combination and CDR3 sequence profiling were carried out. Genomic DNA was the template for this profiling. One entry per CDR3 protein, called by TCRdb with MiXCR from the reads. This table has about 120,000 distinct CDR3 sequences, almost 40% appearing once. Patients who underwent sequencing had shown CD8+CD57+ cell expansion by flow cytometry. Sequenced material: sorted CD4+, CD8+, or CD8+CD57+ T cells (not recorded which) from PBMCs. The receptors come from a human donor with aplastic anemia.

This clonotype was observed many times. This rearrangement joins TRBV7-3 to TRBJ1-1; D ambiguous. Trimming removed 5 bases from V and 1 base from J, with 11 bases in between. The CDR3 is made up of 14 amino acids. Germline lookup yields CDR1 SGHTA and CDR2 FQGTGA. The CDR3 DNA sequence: TGTGCCAGCAGCCACTCCTGGGGGAACACTGAAGCTTTCTTT. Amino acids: CASSHSWGNTEAFF.

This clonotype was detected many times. The DNA for the CDR3 is TGTGCCAGCAGCTCCCCGCCGGGGCAGGGTAGAGATACGCAGTATTTT. Its protein is CASSSPPGQGRDTQYF. The rearrangement joins TRBV11-2 to TRBJ2-3; tentatively, D is TRBD1 or TRBD2 (5 bases each). This CDR3 is built from 16 residues. Trimming shortened V by 4 bases and J by 5 bases, and 19 bases separated the two germline ends. Germline lookup yields CDR1 SGHAT and CDR2 FQNNGV.

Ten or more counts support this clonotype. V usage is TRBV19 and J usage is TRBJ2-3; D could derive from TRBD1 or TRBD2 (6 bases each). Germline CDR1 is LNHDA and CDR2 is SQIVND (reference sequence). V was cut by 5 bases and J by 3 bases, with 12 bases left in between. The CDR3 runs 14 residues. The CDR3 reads CASSSRGLTDTQYF. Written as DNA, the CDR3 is TGTGCCAGTAGTTCCCGGGGGCTAACAGATACGCAGTATTTT.

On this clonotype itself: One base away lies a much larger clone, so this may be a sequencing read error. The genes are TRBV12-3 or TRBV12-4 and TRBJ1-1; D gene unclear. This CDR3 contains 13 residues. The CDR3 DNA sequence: TGTGCCAGCACCCTCGCGGAAAACATTGAAGCTTTCTTT. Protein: CASTLAENIEAFF.

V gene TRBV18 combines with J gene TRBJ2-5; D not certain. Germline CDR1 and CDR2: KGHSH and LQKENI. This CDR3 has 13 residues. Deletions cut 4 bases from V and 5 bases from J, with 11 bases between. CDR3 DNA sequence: TGTGCCAGCTCACAGGGAATTGAGGAGACCCAGTACTTC. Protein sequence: CASSQGIEETQYF.

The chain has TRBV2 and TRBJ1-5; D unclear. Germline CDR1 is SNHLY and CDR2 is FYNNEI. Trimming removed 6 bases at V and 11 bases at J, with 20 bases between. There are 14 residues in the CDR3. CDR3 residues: CASSHDILQETQHF. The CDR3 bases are TGTGCCAGCAGCCATGACATTCTACAAGAGACCCAGCATTTT. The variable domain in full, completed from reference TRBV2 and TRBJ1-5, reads EPEVTQTPSHQVTQMGQEVILRCVPISNHLYFYWYRQILGQKVEFLVSFYNNEISEKSEIFDDQFSVERPDGSNFTLKIRSTKLEDSAMYFCASSHDILQETQHFGDGTRLSIL.

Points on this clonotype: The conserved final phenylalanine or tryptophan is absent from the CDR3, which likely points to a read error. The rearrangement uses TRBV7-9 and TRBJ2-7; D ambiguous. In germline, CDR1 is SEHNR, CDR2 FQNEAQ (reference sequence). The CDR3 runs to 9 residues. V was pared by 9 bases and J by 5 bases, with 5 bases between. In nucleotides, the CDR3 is TGTGCCAGGTATGACGAGCAGTACATC. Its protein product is CARYDEQYI.

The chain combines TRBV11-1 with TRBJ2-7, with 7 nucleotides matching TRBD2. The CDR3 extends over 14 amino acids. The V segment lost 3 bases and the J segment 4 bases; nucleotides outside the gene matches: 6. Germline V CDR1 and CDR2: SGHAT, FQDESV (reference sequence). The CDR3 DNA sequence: TGTGCCAGCAGCTTTACAGCGGGGACTTACGAGCAGTACTTC. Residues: CASSFTAGTYEQYF.

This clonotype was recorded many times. CDR3 sequence (DNA): TGTGCCAGCAAGGCAGGGCCTAATGAAAAACTGTTTTTT. Amino acid sequence: CASKAGPNEKLFF. The chain uses TRBV2 and TRBJ1-4; tentative D call: TRBD1 (5 bases). V was shortened by 7 bases and J by 3 bases, with 9 bases between the two germline ends. The germline CDR1 and CDR2 sequences are SNHLY and FYNNEI. This CDR3 has 13 amino acids.

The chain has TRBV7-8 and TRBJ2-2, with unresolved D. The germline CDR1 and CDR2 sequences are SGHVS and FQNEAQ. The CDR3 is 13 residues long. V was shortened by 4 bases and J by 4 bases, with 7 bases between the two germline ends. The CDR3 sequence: CASSSKSTGELFF. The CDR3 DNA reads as TGTGCCAGCAGCTCCAAGAGCACCGGGGAGCTGTTTTTT.